The entry that follows covers one T cell receptor (beta chain) sequence. Its antigen is not known. This sample was taken from a study of T cell responses to AZD1222 COVID-19 vaccine. Findings of the study overall: Donors in the cohort were predominantly white British and more often female, and clonal diversity was possibly underestimated. Spike-wide coverage was observed for vaccine-associated CD4 TCRs, with dominant responses at 160-218 and 743-854.

The data were produced by immunoSEQ multiplex PCR, yet TCRdb's version contains in-frame clones alone and is incomplete. The repertoire has approximately 190,000 clones, approximately 93% of them found once; the top ten carry over 0.95%. Germline V gene sequence: CDR1 SEHNR, CDR2 FQNEAQ (reference sequence). This CDR3 spans 12 amino acids. Trimming cost V 3 bases and J 6 bases, with 8 bases left between them. Specimen: peripheral blood, collected 28 days after the second AZD1222 dose. The chain couples TRBV7-9 to TRBJ1-2, with D possibly matching TRBD1 (5 bases). The sequence was collected from an adult who received the AZD1222 COVID-19 vaccine. CDR3 in amino acids: CASSLDNHGYTF. DNA for the CDR3: TGTGCCAGCAGCTTGGACAACCATGGCTACACCTTC. Supplemented by reference TRBV7-9 and TRBJ1-2, the full variable domain reads DTGVSQNPRHKITKRGQNVTFRCDPISEHNRLYWYRQTLGQGPEFLTYFQNEAQLEKSRLLSDRFSAERPKGSFSTLEIQRTEQGDSAMYLCASSLDNHGYTFGSGTRLTVV.